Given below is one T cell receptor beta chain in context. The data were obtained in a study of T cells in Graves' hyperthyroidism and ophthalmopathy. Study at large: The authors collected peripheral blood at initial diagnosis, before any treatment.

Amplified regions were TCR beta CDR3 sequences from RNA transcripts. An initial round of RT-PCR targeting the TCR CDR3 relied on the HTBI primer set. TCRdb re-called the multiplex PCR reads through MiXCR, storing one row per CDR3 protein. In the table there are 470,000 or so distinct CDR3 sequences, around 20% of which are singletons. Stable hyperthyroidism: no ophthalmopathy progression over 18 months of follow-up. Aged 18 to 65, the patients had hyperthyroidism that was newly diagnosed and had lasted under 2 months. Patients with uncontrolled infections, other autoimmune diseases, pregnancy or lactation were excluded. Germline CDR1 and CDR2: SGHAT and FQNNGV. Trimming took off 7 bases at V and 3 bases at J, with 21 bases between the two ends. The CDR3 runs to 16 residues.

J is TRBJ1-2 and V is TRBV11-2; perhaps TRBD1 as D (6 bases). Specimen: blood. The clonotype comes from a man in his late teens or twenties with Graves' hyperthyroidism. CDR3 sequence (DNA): TGTGCCAGCACCAATCCGACCAGGGGAAAGGACTATGGCTACACCTTC. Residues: CASTNPTRGKDYGYTF.